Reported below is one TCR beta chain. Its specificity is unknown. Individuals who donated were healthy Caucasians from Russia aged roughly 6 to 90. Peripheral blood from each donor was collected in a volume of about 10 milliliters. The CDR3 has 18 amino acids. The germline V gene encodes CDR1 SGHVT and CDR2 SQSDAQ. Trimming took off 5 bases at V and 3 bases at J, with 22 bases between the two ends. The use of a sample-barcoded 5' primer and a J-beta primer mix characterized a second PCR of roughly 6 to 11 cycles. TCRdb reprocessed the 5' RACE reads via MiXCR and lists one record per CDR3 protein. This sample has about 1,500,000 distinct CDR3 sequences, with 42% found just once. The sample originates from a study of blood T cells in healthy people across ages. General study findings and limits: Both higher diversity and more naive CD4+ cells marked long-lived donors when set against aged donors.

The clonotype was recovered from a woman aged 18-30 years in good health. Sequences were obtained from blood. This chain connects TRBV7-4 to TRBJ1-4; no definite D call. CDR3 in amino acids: CASSRPSTTRLANEKLFF. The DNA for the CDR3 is TGTGCCAGCAGCCGACCCTCTACGACAAGGTTGGCTAATGAAAAACTGTTTTTT.